Following are 11 T cell receptor beta chains from one sample sequenced in a study of identifying expanded T cells in peripheral blood. Libraries were prepared by immunoSEQ multiplex PCR; TCRdb keeps only in-frame clonotypes and omits some of them. Counted here are some 100,000 clones, 88% occurring once; the ten biggest clones make up 5% to 6.5%. The sample was blood. Every receptor here comes from a person aged 18 to 75 in good health.

Turning to this clone: Other DNA sequences in this sample translate to the same CDR3. The genes are TRBV29-1 and TRBJ1-2, with D possibly being TRBD1 (6 bases). CDR1 and CDR2 (germline): SQVTM, ANQGSEA. Trimming left V 6 bases short and J 3 bases short, with 14 bases between. The CDR3 spans 13 residues. Here the CDR3 DNA reads TGCAGCGTGGGGGCAGGGGAGGACTATGGCTACACCTTC. Translating it yields CSVGAGEDYGYTF.

This rearrangement joins TRBV4-1 to TRBJ1-1; D ambiguous. This CDR3 comprises 15 residues. The V and J ends lost 0 bases and 3 bases respectively, with 11 bases between them. The germline gives CDR1 MGHRA, CDR2 YSYEKL. The CDR3 nucleotides read TGCGCCAGCAGCCAAGAGGAGGCGGCTTACACTGAAGCTTTCTTT. It codes for CASSQEEAAYTEAFF.

The chain employs TRBV19 and TRBJ1-1; TRBD1 agrees at 7 bases. CDR3 size: 13 residues. V trimming: 1 base; J trimming: 8 bases; junction bases outside the gene matches: 4. Per the germline V gene, CDR1 is LNHDA and CDR2 is SQIVND (reference sequence). The chain's CDR3 is CASSIARDREAFF. CDR3 coding DNA: TGTGCCAGTAGTATAGCCCGGGACAGAGAAGCTTTCTTT.

The J gene is TRBJ1-2, the V gene TRBV14, with no clear D. V dropped 0 bases and J dropped 4 bases, with 6 bases sitting between them. There are 13 residues in the CDR3. Germline V gene lookup returns CDR1 SGHDN and CDR2 FVKESK. The CDR3: CASSQDVSYGYTF. CDR3 sequence (DNA): TGTGCCAGCAGCCAAGATGTCAGCTATGGCTACACCTTC.

This clone was found once. The genes are TRBV7-3 and TRBJ2-2; TRBD1 is a possible D gene (5 bases). V was cut by 4 bases and J by 6 bases, with 15 bases left in between. Per germline, CDR1 SGHTA and CDR2 FQGTGA. The CDR3 extends over 15 amino acids. This CDR3 reads CASSSPQGGPGELFF. In DNA form, the CDR3 reads TGTGCCAGCAGCTCCCCCCAGGGTGGCCCCGGGGAGCTGTTTTTT.

There are a few counts of this clone. This chain links TRBV7-8 with TRBJ1-2; D is ambiguous. This CDR3 has 15 residues. CDR1 and CDR2 (germline): SGHVS, FQNEAQ. V lost 1 base and J lost 2, with 11 bases in between. Here the CDR3 reads CASSLVGSLNYGYTF. CDR3 sequence (DNA): TGTGCCAGCAGCTTAGTCGGCAGCTTAAACTATGGCTACACCTTC.

The V gene is TRBV9, the J gene TRBJ1-4; TRBD1 might be the D (5 bases). This CDR3 comprises 14 residues. V was trimmed by 7 bases and J by 1 base, leaving 11 bases between them. CDR1 is SGDLS and CDR2 is YYNGEE in the germline V gene. CDR3 DNA: TGTGCCAGCTCCCGTGGGGGAACTAATGAAAAACTGTTTTTT. This codes for CASSRGGTNEKLFF. The full variable domain, completed using reference TRBV9 and TRBJ1-4, is DSGVTQTPKHLITATGQRVTLRCSPRSGDLSVYWYQQSLDQGLQFLIQYYNGEERAKGNILERFSAQQFPDLHSELNLSSLELGDSALYFCASSRGGTNEKLFFGSGTQLSVL.

The sample holds one count of this clone. The chain couples TRBV19 to TRBJ1-5; unclear D gene. Germline assignment: CDR1 LNHDA and CDR2 SQIVND (reference sequence). CDR3 size: 12 residues. V dropped 1 base and J dropped 6 bases, with 4 bases sitting between them. The CDR3 region is CASSIGGQPQHF. DNA for the CDR3: TGTGCCAGTAGTATAGGGGGTCAGCCCCAGCATTTT. Looking up the rest from reference TRBV19 and TRBJ1-5 gives the full variable domain: DGGITQSPKYLFRKEGQNVTLSCEQNLNHDAMYWYRQDPGQGLRLIYYSQIVNDFQKGDIAEGYSVSREKKESFPLTVTSAQKNPTAFYLCASSIGGQPQHFGDGTRLSIL.

The chain carries TRBV5-6 and TRBJ2-3; 13 positions match TRBD2. In germline, CDR1 is SGHDT, CDR2 YYEEEE. J was trimmed by 6 bases and V by 4 bases; bases with no gene match: 5. The CDR3 has 15 residues. In nucleotides, the CDR3 is TGTGCCAGCAGCGAGGGACTAGCGGGGAGGGATACGCAGTATTTT. Amino acid sequence: CASSEGLAGRDTQYF.

The gene calls are TRBV7-8 and TRBJ1-3; perhaps TRBD1 as D (6 bases). This CDR3 comprises 16 residues. Looked up from germline, CDR1 is SGHVS and CDR2 is FQNEAQ. Trimming took 1 base from V and 5 from J, leaving 15 bases between them. CDR3: CASSLGRGTGRNTIYF. The CDR3 nucleotides read TGTGCCAGCAGCTTAGGTCGCGGCACAGGGAGAAACACCATATATTTT.

The gene calls are TRBV25-1 and TRBJ2-3, with D unresolved. The germline gives CDR1 MGHDK, CDR2 SYGVNS. The CDR3 sequence is 12 residues long. The V end lost 6 bases, the J end lost 7 bases, and 11 bases lay between the germline ends. The CDR3 nucleotides read TGTGCCAGCAGCCAAACCTCCAATACGCAGTATTTT. This gives the protein CASSQTSNTQYF.